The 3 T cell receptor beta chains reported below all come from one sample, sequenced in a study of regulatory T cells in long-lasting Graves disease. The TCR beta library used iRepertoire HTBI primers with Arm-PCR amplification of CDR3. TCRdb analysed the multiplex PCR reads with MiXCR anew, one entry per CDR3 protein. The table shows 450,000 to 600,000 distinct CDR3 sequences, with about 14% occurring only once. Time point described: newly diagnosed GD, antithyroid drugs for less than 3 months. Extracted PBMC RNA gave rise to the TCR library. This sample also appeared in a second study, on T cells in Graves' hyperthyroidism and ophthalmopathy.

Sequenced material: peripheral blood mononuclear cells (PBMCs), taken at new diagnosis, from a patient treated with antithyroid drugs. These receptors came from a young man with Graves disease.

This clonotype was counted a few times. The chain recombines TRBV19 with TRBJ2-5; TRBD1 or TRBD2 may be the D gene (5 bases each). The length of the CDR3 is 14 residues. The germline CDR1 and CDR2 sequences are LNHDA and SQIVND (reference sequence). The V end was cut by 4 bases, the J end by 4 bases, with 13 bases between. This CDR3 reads CASSTIRGRETQYF. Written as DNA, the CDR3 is TGTGCCAGTAGTACCATCCGGGGCCGAGAGACCCAGTACTTC.

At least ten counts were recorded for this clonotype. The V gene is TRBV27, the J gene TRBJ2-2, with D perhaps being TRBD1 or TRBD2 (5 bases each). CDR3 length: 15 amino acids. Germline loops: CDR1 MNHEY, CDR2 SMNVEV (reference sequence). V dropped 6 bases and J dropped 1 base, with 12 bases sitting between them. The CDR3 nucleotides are TGTGCCAGCAGCTCCGGGACCTTGAACACCGGGGAGCTGTTTTTT. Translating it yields CASSSGTLNTGELFF.

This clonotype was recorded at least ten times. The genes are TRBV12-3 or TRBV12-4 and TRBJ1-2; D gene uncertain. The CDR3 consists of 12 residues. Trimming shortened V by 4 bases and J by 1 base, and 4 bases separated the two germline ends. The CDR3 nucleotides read TGTGCCAGCAGTTATCTTAACTATGGCTACACCTTC. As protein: CASSYLNYGYTF.